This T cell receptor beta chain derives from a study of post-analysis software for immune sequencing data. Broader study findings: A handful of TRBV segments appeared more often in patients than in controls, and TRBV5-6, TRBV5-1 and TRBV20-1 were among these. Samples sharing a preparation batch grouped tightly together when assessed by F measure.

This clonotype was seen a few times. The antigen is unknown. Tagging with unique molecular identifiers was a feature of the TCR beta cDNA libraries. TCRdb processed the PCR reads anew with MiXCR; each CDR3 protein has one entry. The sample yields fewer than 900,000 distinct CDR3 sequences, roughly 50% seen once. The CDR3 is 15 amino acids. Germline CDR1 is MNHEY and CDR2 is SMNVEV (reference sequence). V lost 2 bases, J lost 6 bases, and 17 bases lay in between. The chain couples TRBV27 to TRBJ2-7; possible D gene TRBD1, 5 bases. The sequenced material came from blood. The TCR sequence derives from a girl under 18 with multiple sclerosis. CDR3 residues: CASSLNLEGQGEQYF. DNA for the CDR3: TGTGCCAGCAGTTTAAACTTAGAAGGGCAGGGCGAGCAGTACTTC.